This T cell receptor beta chain was identified during a study of CD4 and CD8 cells across lung adenocarcinoma regions. This clonotype was counted a single time. TCRdb used MiXCR to reprocess the PCR reads, holding one entry per CDR3 protein. Of roughly 25,000 distinct CDR3 sequences in the sample, 53% are singletons; the top ten hold around 44%. The patients had localized lung adenocarcinoma, a non-small cell subtype. The CDR3 extends over 15 amino acids. V gave up 2 bases and J gave up 13 bases; unmatched junction bases: 12. CDR1 SGHVS and CDR2 FNYEAQ come from the germline V gene. The V and J genes are TRBV7-6 and TRBJ2-1, with TRBD2 matching 9 bases. Source material: CD8+ T cells from the center of a lung tumor. This receptor was identified in a male donor with lung adenocarcinoma. The CD4 and CD8 labels of this study may be unreliable. CDR3 residues: CASSLLAGYQETQFF. The CDR3, as DNA: TGTGCCAGCAGCTTACTAGCGGGGTACCAAGAGACCCAGTTCTTC.